The 5 T cell receptor beta chains reported below all come from one sample, sequenced in a study of monozygotic twins with inflammatory bowel disease. Reprocessing the 5' RACE reads, TCRdb reports a single entry for every CDR3 protein and omits DNA. In total, the table holds fewer than 550,000 distinct CDR3 sequences. The sample comprised blood. The receptors derive from a human donor with ulcerative colitis or Crohn's disease, or a healthy co-twin of an affected twin (not recorded which).

The chain recombines TRBV7-3 with TRBJ1-1; TCRdb's assignment of TRBD1 cannot be checked, as there is no DNA. The CDR3 runs 16 residues. Germline assignment: CDR1 SGHTA and CDR2 FQGTGA. CDR3 residues: CASSPGRGKGNTEAFF.

The chain recombines TRBV12-3 or TRBV12-4 with TRBJ2-7; the D call of TRBD1 rests on TCRdb alone, since no DNA is present to check it. The CDR3 totals 13 residues. This CDR3 is CASQGRGGYEQYF.

V gene TRBV5-1 combines with J gene TRBJ2-5; TCRdb indicates TRBD2, and absent DNA this call remains unverified. The CDR3 covers 13 residues. CDR1 is SGHRS and CDR2 is YFSETQ in the germline V gene. The CDR3 protein is CASSPSGKETQYF.

The chain links TRBV12-3 or TRBV12-4 to TRBJ2-1; TCRdb designates TRBD2, a call that cannot be tested without DNA. This CDR3 contains 12 residues. The CDR3 region is CASSTPLAEQFF.

The V and J genes are TRBV5-1 and TRBJ2-1; as DNA is missing, the TRBD1 call by TCRdb cannot be tested. This CDR3 spans 14 amino acids. Germline V gives CDR1 SGHRS, CDR2 YFSETQ. CDR3 amino acids: CASSLWQGVNEQFF. The complete variable domain, with remaining parts taken from reference TRBV5-1 and TRBJ2-1, reads KAGVTQTPRYLIKTRGQQVTLSCSPISGHRSVSWYQQTPGQGLQFLFEYFSETQRNKGNFPGRFSGRQFSNSRSEMNVSTLELGDSALYLCASSLWQGVNEQFFGPGTRLTVL.